The present T cell receptor (beta chain) was sequenced within a study of T cell responses to AZD1222 COVID-19 vaccine. Assay: immunoSEQ multiplex PCR; the TCRdb copy retains only in-frame clones and omits some. In the table there are roughly 140,000 clones, 90% of which are singletons. As regards this clone: Its specificity is unknown.

The study, taken as a whole, reports: Increased Spike-specific TCR breadth and depth were observed after two AZD1222 doses. The donor group comprised mostly white British people and more females; the analysis possibly underestimated clonal diversity.

This TCR came from an adult in good health. Sequences were derived from peripheral blood, sampled on day 0 of AZD1222 vaccination.

CDR3 region: CASSWDSLNEKLFF. The CDR3 nucleotides read TGTGCCAGCAGTTGGGACAGCCTTAATGAAAAACTGTTTTTT. The V call is TRBV28, the J call TRBJ1-4; 7 bases align to TRBD1. Germline V CDR1 and CDR2: MDHEN, SYDVKM. CDR3 length: 14 residues. The V segment lost 4 bases and the J segment 4 bases; nucleotides outside the gene matches: 3.